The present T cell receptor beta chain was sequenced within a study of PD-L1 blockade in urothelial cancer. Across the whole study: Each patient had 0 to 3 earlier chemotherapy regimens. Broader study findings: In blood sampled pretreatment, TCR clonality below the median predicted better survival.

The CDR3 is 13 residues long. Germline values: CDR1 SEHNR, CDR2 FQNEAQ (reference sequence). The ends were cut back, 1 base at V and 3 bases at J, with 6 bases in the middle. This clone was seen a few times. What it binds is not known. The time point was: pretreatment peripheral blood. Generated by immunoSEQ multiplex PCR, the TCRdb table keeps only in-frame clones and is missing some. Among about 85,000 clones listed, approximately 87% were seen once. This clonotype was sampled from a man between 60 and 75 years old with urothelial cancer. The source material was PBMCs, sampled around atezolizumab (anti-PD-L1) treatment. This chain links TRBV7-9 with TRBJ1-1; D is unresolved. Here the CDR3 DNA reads TGTGCCAGCAGCTTAGTAGCGTACACTGAAGCTTTCTTT. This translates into CASSLVAYTEAFF.